This T cell receptor (beta chain) was profiled in a study of identical twins. As for this clonotype: Its target is unknown.

V shed 7 bases and J 5 bases; nucleotides not matched to a gene: 10. CDR1 and CDR2 from the germline V gene are ENHRY and SYGVKD. This CDR3 is 15 amino acids long. Addition of a universal primer site occurred through template switching, and cDNA carried unique molecular identifiers. TCRdb reanalysed the 5' RACE reads using MiXCR and keeps one entry per CDR3 protein. The sample contains 430,000 or so distinct CDR3 sequences, more than 20% of which appear only once. The study, taken as a whole, reports: Where out-of-frame alpha sequences were twin-shared, they showed excess low generation probability.

These records were also assigned to another study, of T cells expressing NK-cell markers. That paper notes: The TCR beta repertoires originated in sorted CD3+CD56+NKG2C+, CD3+CD56+NKG2C- and CD3+CD56-NKG2C+ T cells.

Sequenced input: CD4+ T cells sorted from blood. The sequence derives from a young woman in good health. The V call is TRBV10-3, the J call TRBJ2-2; 7 bases are a match to TRBD2. CDR3 nucleotide sequence: TGTGCCATCAAAGAGGGAGGGCCGGGAACCGGGGAGCTGTTTTTT. Amino acids: CAIKEGGPGTGELFF.